Below are 15 T cell receptor beta chains sequenced from a single sample in a study of shared clonotypes between healthy human individuals. CD8 cells regarded as naive lacked CD45RO, were positively chosen for CCR7, and omitted terminally differentiated effector memory CD45RA+ cells. The method was immunoSEQ multiplex PCR; TCRdb's version includes in-frame clones alone and lacks a portion of them. The sample shows about 820,000 clones, 80% to 95% of them seen only once. The sample was naive CD8+ T cells sorted from blood. These receptors were taken from a man aged 25-40 years in good health.

V is TRBV19 and J is TRBJ2-4; 8 nucleotides match TRBD2. From germline, CDR1 is LNHDA and CDR2 SQIVND (reference sequence). The CDR3 runs 14 residues. With 7 bases clipped from V and 6 bases from J, the junction kept 8 bases outside the gene matches. CDR3 nucleotides: TGTGCCAGTAAGCTAGCGGGCTCCGGAAACATTCAGTACTTC. Protein sequence: CASKLAGSGNIQYF.

V and J are TRBV4-2 and TRBJ2-1, with TRBD2 identical over 10 bases. The junction had 9 bases not matched to a gene; V was cut back by 3 bases and J by 7 bases. The CDR3 length is 16 residues. Germline V CDR1 and CDR2: LGHNA, YNFKEQ. DNA of the CDR3: TGTGCCAGCAGCCATGGAACTAGCGGGATCGGTAATGAGCAGTTCTTC. Protein sequence: CASSHGTSGIGNEQFF.

The chain is built from TRBV7-9 and TRBJ2-7, with 8 bases fitting TRBD2. From germline, CDR1 is SEHNR and CDR2 FQNEAQ (reference sequence). CDR3 length: 14 residues. The V and J ends lost 2 bases and 4 bases, in that order; junction bases with no gene match: 4. CDR3 loop: CASSLRAGAYEQYF. The CDR3 DNA reads as TGTGCCAGCAGCTTAAGAGCGGGAGCATACGAGCAGTACTTC.

The chain links TRBV11-2 to TRBJ2-3; D is perhaps TRBD2 (5 bases). Germline V gene lookup returns CDR1 SGHAT and CDR2 FQNNGV. Deletions cut 5 bases from V and 2 bases from J, with 14 bases between. The CDR3 has 15 amino acids. CDR3 nucleotide sequence: TGTGCCAGCAGCCATCTGGGGAGCGCCACAGATACGCAGTATTTT. Translation: CASSHLGSATDTQYF.

The genes are TRBV27 and TRBJ2-1; D unresolved. Trimming removed 4 bases from V and 9 bases from J, with 10 bases in between. CDR3 size: 12 residues. Per germline, CDR1 MNHEY and CDR2 SMNVEV (reference sequence). The DNA of the CDR3 is TGTGCCAGCAGTTCCGTGAATGGTGAGCAGTTCTTC. Its translation is CASSSVNGEQFF.

DNA of the CDR3: TGTGCCAGCAGTGACGGACAGGGCGGGTCGATGATCGAAGAGACCCAGTACTTC. Translated: CASSDGQGGSMIEETQYF. The J gene is TRBJ2-5, the V gene TRBV28, with 8 bases fitting TRBD1. Trimming at V came to 5 bases and at J to 3 bases, leaving 17 bases not matched to a gene. CDR1 is MDHEN, CDR2 SYDVKM, per germline. This CDR3 spans 18 amino acids.

V usage is TRBV9 and J usage is TRBJ2-3; tentative D call: TRBD2 (5 bases). CDR3 length: 16 residues. Trimming left V 0 bases short and J 4 bases short, with 15 bases between. The germline V gene has CDR1 SGDLS and CDR2 YYNGEE. CDR3 loop: CASSVGVAPGADTQYF. For the CDR3, the DNA is TGTGCCAGCAGCGTAGGGGTAGCCCCCGGGGCAGATACGCAGTATTTT.

J is TRBJ2-6 and V is TRBV7-9; 7 nucleotides agree with TRBD2. This CDR3 contains 16 residues. V gave up 4 bases and J gave up 4 bases; unmatched junction bases: 7. CDR1 and CDR2 from the germline V gene are SEHNR and FQNEAQ (reference sequence). The CDR3 nucleotides read TGTGCCAGCAGCTCCTGGGAGGGTAGCGGGGCCAACGTCCTGACTTTC. This translates into CASSSWEGSGANVLTF.

The chain has TRBV9 and TRBJ2-1; D ambiguous. The CDR3 is 15 residues long. Trimming pared 2 bases from V and 8 bases from J, leaving 17 bases between. The germline CDR1 and CDR2 sequences are SGDLS and YYNGEE. CDR3 amino acids: CASSVLGRLADEQFF. CDR3 bases: TGTGCCAGCAGCGTCCTGGGTCGATTGGCGGATGAGCAGTTCTTC.

The chain couples TRBV7-3 to TRBJ1-2, with D unclear. Deletions cut 6 bases from V and 3 bases from J, with 11 bases between. CDR3 length: 13 residues. Germline loops: CDR1 SGHTA, CDR2 FQGTGA. CDR3 sequence reads: CASRSTEDYGYTF. Written as DNA, the CDR3 is TGTGCCAGCAGATCCACAGAGGACTATGGCTACACCTTC.

For this clone: The sample contains more than one DNA sequence encoding this CDR3. J is TRBJ2-1 and V is TRBV9, with D unresolved. The CDR3 is 10 residues long. V was clipped by 3 bases and J by 9 bases, with 4 bases between them. In germline, CDR1 is SGDLS, CDR2 YYNGEE. The CDR3 protein is CASSGGEQFF. The DNA of the CDR3 is TGTGCCAGCAGCGGAGGTGAGCAGTTCTTC.

The chain's CDR3 is CASSLSLADAYEQYF. CDR3 nucleotides: TGTGCCAGCAGTTTATCTCTAGCGGACGCCTACGAGCAGTACTTC. This chain links TRBV28 with TRBJ2-7; 7 nucleotides match TRBD2. CDR1 is MDHEN, CDR2 SYDVKM, per germline. CDR3 length: 15 residues. V was clipped by 1 base and J by 2 bases; unmatched bases: 5.

The chain is built from TRBV7-9 and TRBJ2-3, with 9 positions matching TRBD2. The junction had 15 bases not matched to a gene; V was cut back by 9 bases and J by 2 bases. CDR1 is SEHNR and CDR2 is FQNEAQ in the germline V gene (reference sequence). The CDR3 loop spans 17 amino acids. DNA for the CDR3: TGTGCCAGTAAAAGCGATGGTGGCGGGAGGGACACAGATACGCAGTATTTT. Protein product: CASKSDGGGRDTDTQYF.

The V gene is TRBV6-6, the J gene TRBJ2-1, with TRBD1 matching 7 bases. Germline V gene data show CDR1 as MNHNY and CDR2 as SVGAGI (reference sequence). The CDR3 consists of 12 residues. With V trimmed by 6 bases and J by 7 bases, 3 bases remained unmatched. The CDR3 DNA is TGTGCCAGCAGCCTACAGGGGAATGAGCAGTTCTTC. This sequence encodes CASSLQGNEQFF.

The CDR3 loop reads CASSLPPGEFF. DNA for the CDR3: TGTGCCAGCAGTTTACCCCCGGGGGAGTTCTTC. V is TRBV27 and J is TRBJ2-1, with D possibly TRBD2 on 6 matching bases. This CDR3 has 11 residues. V lost 2 bases and J lost 14, with 10 bases in between. The germline V gene encodes CDR1 MNHEY and CDR2 SMNVEV (reference sequence).